This T cell receptor beta chain was captured in a study of identical twins. Germline V CDR1 and CDR2: MNHEY, SMNVEV (reference sequence). The V and J ends lost 6 bases and 1 base respectively, with 9 bases between them. This CDR3 has 13 amino acids. Each CDR3 protein gets one entry after TCRdb re-called the 5' RACE reads with MiXCR. The repertoire consists of about 190,000 distinct CDR3 sequences, with 15% occurring once and the leading ten covering roughly two fifths. These data were also filed under a second study, of T cells expressing NK-cell markers.

What was sequenced was CD8+ T cells sorted from blood. The gene calls are TRBV27 and TRBJ1-1, with no clear D. The TCR was taken from a woman younger than 35 in good health. CDR3 sequence (DNA): TGTGCCAGCAGACCAACGGGGAACACTGAAGCTTTCTTT. Residues: CASRPTGNTEAFF.